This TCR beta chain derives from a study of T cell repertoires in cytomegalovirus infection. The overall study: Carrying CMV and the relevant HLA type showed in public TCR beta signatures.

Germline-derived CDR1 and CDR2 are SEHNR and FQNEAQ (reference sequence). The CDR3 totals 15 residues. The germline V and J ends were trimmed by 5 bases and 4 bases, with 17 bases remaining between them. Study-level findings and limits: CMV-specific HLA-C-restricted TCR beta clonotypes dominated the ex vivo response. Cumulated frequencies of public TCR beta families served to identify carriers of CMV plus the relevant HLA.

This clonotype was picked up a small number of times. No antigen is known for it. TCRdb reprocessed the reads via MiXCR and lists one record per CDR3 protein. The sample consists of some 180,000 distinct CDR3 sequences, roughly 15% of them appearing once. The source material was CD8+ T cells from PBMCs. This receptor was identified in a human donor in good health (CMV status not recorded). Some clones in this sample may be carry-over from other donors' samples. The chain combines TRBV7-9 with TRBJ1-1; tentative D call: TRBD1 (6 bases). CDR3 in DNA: TGTGCCAGCAGCATCACCGGGACACAAGGCACTGAAGCTTTCTTT. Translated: CASSITGTQGTEAFF.